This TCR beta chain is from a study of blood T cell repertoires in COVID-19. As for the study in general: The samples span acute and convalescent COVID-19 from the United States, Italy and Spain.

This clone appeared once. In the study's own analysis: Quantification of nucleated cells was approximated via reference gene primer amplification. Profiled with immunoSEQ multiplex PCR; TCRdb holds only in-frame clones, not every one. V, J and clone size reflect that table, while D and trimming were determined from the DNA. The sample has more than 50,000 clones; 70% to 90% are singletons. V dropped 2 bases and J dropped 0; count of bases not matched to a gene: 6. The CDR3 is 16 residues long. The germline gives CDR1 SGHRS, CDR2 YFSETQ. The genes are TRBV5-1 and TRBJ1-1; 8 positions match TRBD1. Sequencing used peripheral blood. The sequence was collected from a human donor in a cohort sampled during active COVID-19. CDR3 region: CASSLGTGYLNTEAFF. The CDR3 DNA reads TGCGCCAGCAGCTTAGGGACAGGTTATCTGAACACTGAAGCTTTCTTT.